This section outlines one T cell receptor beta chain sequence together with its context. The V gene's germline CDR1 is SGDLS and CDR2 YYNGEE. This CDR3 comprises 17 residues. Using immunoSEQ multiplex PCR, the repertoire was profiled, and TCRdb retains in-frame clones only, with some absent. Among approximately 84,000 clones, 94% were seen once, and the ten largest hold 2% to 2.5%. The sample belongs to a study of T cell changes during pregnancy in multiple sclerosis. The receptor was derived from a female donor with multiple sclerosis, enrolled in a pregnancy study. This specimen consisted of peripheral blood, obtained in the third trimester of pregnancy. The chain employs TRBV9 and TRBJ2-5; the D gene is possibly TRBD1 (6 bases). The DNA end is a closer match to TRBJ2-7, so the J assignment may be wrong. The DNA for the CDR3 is TGTGCCAGCAGCCCCTCGGTAGGGAATCAGGGGATGGGCGAGCAGTACTTC. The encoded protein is CASSPSVGNQGMGEQYF.